This T cell receptor beta chain was sequenced during a study of blood T cell repertoires in COVID-19. On the study more broadly: T cells, B-cell-depleted T cells, or PBMCs supplied cDNA or gDNA.

Study processing details: For nucleated cells, counts were estimated from reference gene primer amplification. TCRdb's table, derived via immunoSEQ multiplex PCR, lists solely in-frame clones and lacks some. V and J calls and clone size are those listed in that table; D and trimming were worked out from the DNA. The repertoire has about 180,000 clones, 88% of them found once; the top ten carry 9%. In assigning cohorts, the study relied on participant-reported clinical history. All recovered Cohort 3 donors got two negative PCRs, got clearance, or saw symptom resolution. The CDR3 runs to 16 residues. In germline, CDR1 is MDHEN, CDR2 SYDVKM. Trimming cost V 4 bases and J 0 bases, with 13 bases left between them.

Sequenced material: PBMCs or T cells enriched from blood (not recorded which). The TCR comes from a woman aged 18-30 years who had recovered from COVID-19. This sequence joins TRBV28 and TRBJ2-1; D is perhaps TRBD2 (5 bases). The DNA for the CDR3 is TGTGCCAGCAGTTGGGGAGAGGACCGCTCCTACAATGAGCAGTTCTTC. It specifies CASSWGEDRSYNEQFF. Using reference TRBV28 and TRBJ2-1 for the parts outside the CDR3, the full variable domain is DVKVTQSSRYLVKRTGEKVFLECVQDMDHENMFWYRQDPGLGLRLIYFSYDVKMKEKGDIPEGYSVSREKKERFSLILESASTNQTSMYLCASSWGEDRSYNEQFFGPGTRLTVL.